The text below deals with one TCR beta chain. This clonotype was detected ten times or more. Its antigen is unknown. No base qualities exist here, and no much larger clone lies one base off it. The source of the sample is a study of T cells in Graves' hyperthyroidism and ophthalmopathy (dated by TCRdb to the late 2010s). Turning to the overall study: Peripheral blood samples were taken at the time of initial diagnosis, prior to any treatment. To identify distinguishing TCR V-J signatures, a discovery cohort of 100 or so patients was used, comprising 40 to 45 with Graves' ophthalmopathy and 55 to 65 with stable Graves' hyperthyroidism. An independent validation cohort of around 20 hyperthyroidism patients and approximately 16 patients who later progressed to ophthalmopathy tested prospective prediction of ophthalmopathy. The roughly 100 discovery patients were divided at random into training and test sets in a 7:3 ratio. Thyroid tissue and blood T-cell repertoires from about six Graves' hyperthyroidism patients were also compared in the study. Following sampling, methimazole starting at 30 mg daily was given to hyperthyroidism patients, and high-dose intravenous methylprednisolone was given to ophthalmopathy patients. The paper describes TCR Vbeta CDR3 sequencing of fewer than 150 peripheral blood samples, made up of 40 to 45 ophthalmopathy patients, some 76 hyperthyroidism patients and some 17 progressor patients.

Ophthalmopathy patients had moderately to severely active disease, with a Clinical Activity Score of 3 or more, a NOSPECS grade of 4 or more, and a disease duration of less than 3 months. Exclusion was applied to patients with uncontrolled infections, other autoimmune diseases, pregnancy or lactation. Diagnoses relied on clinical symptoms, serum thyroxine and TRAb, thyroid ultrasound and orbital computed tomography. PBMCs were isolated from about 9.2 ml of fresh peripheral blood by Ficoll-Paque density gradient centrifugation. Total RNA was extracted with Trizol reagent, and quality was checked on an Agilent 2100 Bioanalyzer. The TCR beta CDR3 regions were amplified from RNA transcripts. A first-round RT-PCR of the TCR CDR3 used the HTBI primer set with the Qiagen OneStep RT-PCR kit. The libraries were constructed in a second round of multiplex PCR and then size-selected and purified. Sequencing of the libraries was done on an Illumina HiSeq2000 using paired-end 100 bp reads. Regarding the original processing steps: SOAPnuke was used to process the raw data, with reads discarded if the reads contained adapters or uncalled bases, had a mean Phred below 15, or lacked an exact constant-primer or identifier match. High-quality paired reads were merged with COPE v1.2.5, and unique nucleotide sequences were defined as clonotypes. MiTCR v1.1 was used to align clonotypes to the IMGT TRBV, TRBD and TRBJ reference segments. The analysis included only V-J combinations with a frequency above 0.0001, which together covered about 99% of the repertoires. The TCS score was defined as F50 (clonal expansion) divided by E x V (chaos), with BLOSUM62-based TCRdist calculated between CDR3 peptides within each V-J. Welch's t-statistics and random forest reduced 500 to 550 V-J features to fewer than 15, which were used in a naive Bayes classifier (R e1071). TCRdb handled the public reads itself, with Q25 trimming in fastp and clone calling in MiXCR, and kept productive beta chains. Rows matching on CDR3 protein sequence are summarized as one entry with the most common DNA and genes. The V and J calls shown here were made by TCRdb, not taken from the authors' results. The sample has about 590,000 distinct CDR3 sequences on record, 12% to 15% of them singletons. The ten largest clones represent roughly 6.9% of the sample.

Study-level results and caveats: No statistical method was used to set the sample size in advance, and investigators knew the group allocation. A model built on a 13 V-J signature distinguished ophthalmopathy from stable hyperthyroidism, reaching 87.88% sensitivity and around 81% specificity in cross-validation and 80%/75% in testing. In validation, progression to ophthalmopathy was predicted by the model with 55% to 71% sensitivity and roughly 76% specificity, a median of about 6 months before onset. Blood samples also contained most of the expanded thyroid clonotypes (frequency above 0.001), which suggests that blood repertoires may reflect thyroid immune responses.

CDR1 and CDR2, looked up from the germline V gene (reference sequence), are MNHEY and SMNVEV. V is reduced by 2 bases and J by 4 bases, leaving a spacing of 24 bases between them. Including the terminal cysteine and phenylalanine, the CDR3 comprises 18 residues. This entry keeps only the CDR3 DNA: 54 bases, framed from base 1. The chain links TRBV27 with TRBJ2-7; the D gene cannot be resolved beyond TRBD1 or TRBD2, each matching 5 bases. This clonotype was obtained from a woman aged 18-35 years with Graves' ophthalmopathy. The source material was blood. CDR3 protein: CASSLTPGRLQPQYEQYF. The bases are TGTGCCAGCAGTTTAACCCCGGGACGGCTTCAGCCACAATACGAGCAGTACTTC.